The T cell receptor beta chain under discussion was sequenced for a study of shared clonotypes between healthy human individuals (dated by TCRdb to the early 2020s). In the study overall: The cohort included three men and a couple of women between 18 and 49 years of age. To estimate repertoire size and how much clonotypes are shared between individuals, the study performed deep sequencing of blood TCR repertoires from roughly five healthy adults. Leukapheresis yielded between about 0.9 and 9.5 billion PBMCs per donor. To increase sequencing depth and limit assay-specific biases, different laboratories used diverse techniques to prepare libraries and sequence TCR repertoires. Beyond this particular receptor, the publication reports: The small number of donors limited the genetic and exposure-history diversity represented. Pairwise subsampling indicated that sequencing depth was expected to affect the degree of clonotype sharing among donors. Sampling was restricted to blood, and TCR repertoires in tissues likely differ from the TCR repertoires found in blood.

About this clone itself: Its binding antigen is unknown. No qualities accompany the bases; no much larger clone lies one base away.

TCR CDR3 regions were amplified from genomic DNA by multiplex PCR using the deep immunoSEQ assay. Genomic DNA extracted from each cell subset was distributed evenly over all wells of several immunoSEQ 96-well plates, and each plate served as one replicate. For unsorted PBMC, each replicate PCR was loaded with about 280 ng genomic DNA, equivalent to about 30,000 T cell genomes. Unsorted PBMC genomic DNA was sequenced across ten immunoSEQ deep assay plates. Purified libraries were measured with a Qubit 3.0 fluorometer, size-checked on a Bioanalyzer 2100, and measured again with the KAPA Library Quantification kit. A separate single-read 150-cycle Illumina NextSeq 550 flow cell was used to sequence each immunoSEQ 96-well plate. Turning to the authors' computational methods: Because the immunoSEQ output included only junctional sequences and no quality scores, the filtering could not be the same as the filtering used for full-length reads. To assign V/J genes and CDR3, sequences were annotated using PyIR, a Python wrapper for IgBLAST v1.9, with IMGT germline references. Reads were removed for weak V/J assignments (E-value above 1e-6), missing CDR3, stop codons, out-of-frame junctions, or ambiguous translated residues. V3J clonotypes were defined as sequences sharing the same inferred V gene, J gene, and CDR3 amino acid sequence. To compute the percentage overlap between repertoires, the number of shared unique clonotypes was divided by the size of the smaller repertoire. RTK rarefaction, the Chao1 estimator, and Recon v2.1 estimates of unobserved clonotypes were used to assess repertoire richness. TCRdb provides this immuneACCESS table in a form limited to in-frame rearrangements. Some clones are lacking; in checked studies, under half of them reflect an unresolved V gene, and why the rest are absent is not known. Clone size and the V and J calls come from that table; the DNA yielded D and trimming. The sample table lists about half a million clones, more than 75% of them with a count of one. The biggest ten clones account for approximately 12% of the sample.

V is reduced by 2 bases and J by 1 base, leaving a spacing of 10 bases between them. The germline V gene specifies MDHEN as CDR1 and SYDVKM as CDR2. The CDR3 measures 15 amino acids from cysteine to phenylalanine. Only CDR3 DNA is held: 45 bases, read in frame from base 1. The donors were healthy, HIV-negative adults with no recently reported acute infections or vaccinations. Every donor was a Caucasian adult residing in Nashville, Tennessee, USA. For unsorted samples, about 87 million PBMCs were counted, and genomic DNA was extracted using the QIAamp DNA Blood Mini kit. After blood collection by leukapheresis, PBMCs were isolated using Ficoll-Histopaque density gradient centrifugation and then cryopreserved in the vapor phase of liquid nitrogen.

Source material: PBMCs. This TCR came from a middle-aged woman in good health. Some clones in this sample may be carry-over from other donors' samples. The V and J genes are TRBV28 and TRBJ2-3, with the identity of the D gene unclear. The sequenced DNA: TGTGCCAGCAGTTTACCTAGTGCTGGCACAGATACGCAGTATTTT. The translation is CASSLPSAGTDTQYF.